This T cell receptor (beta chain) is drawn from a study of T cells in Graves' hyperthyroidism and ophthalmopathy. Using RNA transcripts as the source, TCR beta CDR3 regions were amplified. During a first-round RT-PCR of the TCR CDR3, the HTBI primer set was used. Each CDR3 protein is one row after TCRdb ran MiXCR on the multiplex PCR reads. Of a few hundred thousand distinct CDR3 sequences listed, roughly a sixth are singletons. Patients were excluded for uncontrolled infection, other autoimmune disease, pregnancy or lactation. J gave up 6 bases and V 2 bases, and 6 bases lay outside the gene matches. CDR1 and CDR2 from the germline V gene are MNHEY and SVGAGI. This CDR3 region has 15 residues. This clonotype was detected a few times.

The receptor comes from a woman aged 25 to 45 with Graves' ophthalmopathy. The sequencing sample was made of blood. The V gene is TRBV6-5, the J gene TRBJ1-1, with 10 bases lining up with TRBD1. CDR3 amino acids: CASSYPGQGKAEAFF. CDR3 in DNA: TGTGCCAGCAGTTACCCGGGACAGGGGAAGGCTGAAGCTTTCTTT.